A selection of T cell receptor beta chains follows, all from one sample in a study of blood T cell repertoires in COVID-19. Here immunoSEQ multiplex PCR was the method, and the copy in TCRdb shows in-frame clones only, minus some. The repertoire includes some 19,000 clones, 80% of them detected once, and approximately 11% sits in the top ten. The specimen sequenced was peripheral blood. The receptors here all came from a man older than 75 with acute or convalescent COVID-19. Both conserved end residues are part of each CDR3. D genes are given only for firm matches. Not all rows give a size; the values are once, few, many and, for expanded clones, a class.

D	size	V	J	CDR3	DNA
.	.	TRBV18	TRBJ2-7	CASSPSRDEQYF	TGTGCCAGCTCACCAAGCAGGGACGAGCAGTACTTC
.	.	TRBV29-1	TRBJ1-1	CSVAAGWNTEAFF	TGCAGCGTTGCGGCGGGTTGGAACACTGAAGCTTTCTTT
TRBD2	.	TRBV5-8	TRBJ2-1	CASSFSGLAGGGYNEQFF	TGTGCCAGCAGCTTTTCGGGACTAGCGGGGGGCGGCTACAATGAGCAGTTCTTC
TRBD2	few	TRBV6-5	TRBJ2-1	CASGTRLANEQFF	TGTGCCAGCGGGACTAGACTGGCCAACGAGCAGTTCTTC
.	.	TRBV18	TRBJ1-4	CASSPRVATNEKLFF	TGTGCCAGCTCACCACGAGTCGCAACTAATGAAAAACTGTTTTTT
TRBD1	few	TRBV2	TRBJ1-1	CASSDPGQGAFEAFF	TGTGCCAGCAGCGACCCTGGACAGGGGGCTTTTGAAGCTTTCTTT
.	.	TRBV3-1/TRBV3-2	TRBJ1-2	CASSPSVRGGSSYGYTF	TGTGCCAGCAGCCCTTCGGTGAGGGGGGGCAGTAGCTATGGCTACACCTTC
.	.	TRBV3-1/TRBV3-2	TRBJ2-7	CASSLRDNSYEQYF	TGTGCCAGCAGCCTACGGGACAACTCCTACGAGCAGTACTTC
.	once	TRBV4-3	TRBJ1-1	CASSQDQWGGNTEAFF	TGCGCCAGCAGCCAAGATCAGTGGGGCGGGAACACTGAAGCTTTCTTT
.	.	TRBV3-1/TRBV3-2	TRBJ1-1	CAVRGMNTEAFF	TGTGCCGTCAGGGGTATGAACACTGAAGCTTTCTTT
.	.	TRBV2	TRBJ2-5	CASCRLSQAWETQYF	TGTGCCAGTTGCCGTTTGTCTCAGGCTTGGGAGACCCAGTACTTC
TRBD1	.	TRBV11-1	TRBJ1-1	CASSLYLRQGTEAFF	TGTGCCAGCAGCTTATACCTCCGACAGGGCACTGAAGCTTTCTTT
.	.	TRBV7-6	TRBJ2-1	CASSLGGGSYNEQFF	TGTGCCAGCAGCTTAGGAGGGGGCTCCTACAATGAGCAGTTCTTC
TRBD2	.	TRBV6-6	TRBJ2-1	CASSRTKNGGAMNEQFF	TGTGCCAGCAGTCGAACAAAAAACGGGGGGGCCATGAACGAGCAGTTCTTC
TRBD1	.	TRBV2	TRBJ1-1	CASRGQGGRLTEAFF	TGTGCCAGCAGGGGACAGGGGGGTAGGTTGACTGAAGCTTTCTTT
.	.	TRBV6-5	TRBJ2-4	CASSYSNQLKNIQYF	TGTGCCAGCAGTTACTCGAATCAGTTAAAAAACATTCAGTACTTC
.	.	TRBV10-3	TRBJ1-2	CAISGGAGYGYTF	TGTGCCATCAGTGGAGGAGCAGGGTATGGCTACACCTTC
.	few	TRBV7-9	TRBJ1-3	CASSLSTEGNTIYF	TGTGCCAGCAGCTTATCGACAGAGGGAAACACCATATATTTT
TRBD1	.	TRBV6-5	TRBJ1-5	CASSSLSGGGQPQHF	TGTGCCAGCAGTTCTCTCTCAGGGGGCGGACAGCCCCAGCATTTT
TRBD1	.	TRBV4-3	TRBJ2-1	CASSQAPAGGPNEQFF	TGCGCCAGCAGCCAAGCCCCCGCAGGGGGCCCCAATGAGCAGTTCTTC
TRBD1	.	TRBV7-2	TRBJ2-7	CASSPSGAGGSYEQYF	TGTGCCAGCAGCCCCAGTGGGGCAGGGGGCAGCTACGAGCAGTACTTC
.	few	TRBV25-1	TRBJ2-3	CASSQVQLTDTQYF	TGTGCCAGCAGTCAGGTGCAACTCACAGATACGCAGTATTTT
.	.	TRBV18	TRBJ1-5	CASSQTLSNQPQHF	TGTGCCAGCTCCCAGACACTTAGCAATCAGCCCCAGCATTTT
.	.	TRBV6-2/TRBV6-3	TRBJ2-5	CASSYSKTGAETQYF	TGTGCCAGCAGTTACTCAAAGACCGGAGCAGAGACCCAGTACTTC
TRBD2	.	TRBV7-3	TRBJ2-1	CASSSTQLAGGGEQFF	TGTGCCAGCAGCTCCACCCAGCTAGCGGGGGGGGGTGAGCAGTTCTTC
TRBD1	.	TRBV5-4	TRBJ1-1	CASSRDRSEAFF	TGTGCCAGCAGCCGGGACAGGAGTGAAGCTTTCTTT
TRBD2	.	TRBV7-6	TRBJ2-1	CASSSAGGPYNEQFF	TGTGCCAGCAGCTCAGCGGGGGGGCCTTACAATGAGCAGTTCTTC
.	.	TRBV6-6	TRBJ1-4	CASSPTYNEKLFF	TGTGCCAGCAGCCCTACTTATAATGAAAAACTGTTTTTT
.	.	TRBV7-3	TRBJ2-1	CASRPGRRGDEQFF	TGTGCCAGCAGGCCGGGACGCCGCGGGGATGAGCAGTTCTTC
.	.	TRBV7-2	TRBJ1-5	CASSFQANQPQHF	TGTGCCAGCAGCTTCCAGGCTAATCAGCCCCAGCATTTT
TRBD1	.	TRBV5-1	TRBJ2-7	CASSSRDRGNEQYF	TGCGCCAGCAGCTCCCGGGACAGGGGAAACGAGCAGTACTTC
TRBD1	.	TRBV6-5	TRBJ1-6	CASSRTGRTPLHF	TGTGCCAGCAGTAGGACAGGGAGGACACCCCTCCACTTT
TRBD1	.	TRBV6-5	TRBJ1-6	CASSYNRGNSPLHF	TGTGCCAGCAGTTACAACAGGGGTAATTCACCCCTCCACTTT
.	.	TRBV3-1/TRBV3-2	TRBJ2-3	CASSQEGATDTQYF	TGTGCCAGCAGCCAAGAGGGAGCAACAGATACGCAGTATTTT
.	few	TRBV10-3	TRBJ2-7	CANQGDSSYEQYF	TGTGCCAATCAGGGTGACAGCTCCTACGAGCAGTACTTC
TRBD1	.	TRBV7-9	TRBJ1-1	CASSLAPAYRGDTEAFF	TGTGCCAGCAGCTTAGCGCCTGCTTACAGGGGCGACACTGAAGCTTTCTTT
.	.	TRBV5-1	TRBJ1-1	CASSQFGGGNTEAFF	TGCGCCAGCAGCCAATTCGGGGGAGGGAACACTGAAGCTTTCTTT
.	.	TRBV5-8	TRBJ1-1	CASSFRQNTEAFF	TGTGCCAGCAGCTTTCGACAGAACACTGAAGCTTTCTTT
.	few	TRBV19	TRBJ1-1	CASSYSRTANTEAFF	TGTGCCAGTAGTTATAGTCGGACAGCTAACACTGAAGCTTTCTTT
TRBD1	.	TRBV7-2	TRBJ1-2	CASSLHGTASGYTF	TGTGCCAGCAGCTTACATGGGACAGCTTCAGGCTACACCTTC
.	.	TRBV7-9	TRBJ1-2	CASSLGGDGYTF	TGTGCCAGCAGCTTAGGGGGAGATGGCTACACCTTC
TRBD1	.	TRBV2	TRBJ2-5	CASSGTGGGDQETQYF	TGTGCCAGCAGTGGGACAGGGGGTGGTGACCAAGAGACCCAGTACTTC
.	.	TRBV20-1	TRBJ1-1	CSAAGVPEAFF	TGCAGTGCTGCGGGGGTACCTGAAGCTTTCTTT
.	.	TRBV11-2	TRBJ1-1	CASSPSERRTEAFF	TGTGCCAGCAGCCCCTCCGAGAGGAGGACTGAAGCTTTCTTT
.	.	TRBV19	TRBJ1-2	CASTGDGGYTF	TGTGCCAGTACGGGGGATGGTGGCTACACCTTC
.	.	TRBV6-5	TRBJ2-2	CASSYSNRDTGELFF	TGTGCCAGCAGTTACTCGAACAGGGACACCGGGGAGCTGTTTTTT
.	medium-sized	TRBV7-9	TRBJ1-5	CASSKQENQPQHF	TGTGCCAGCAGTAAACAGGAAAATCAGCCCCAGCATTTT
.	.	TRBV2	TRBJ1-5	CASKDPQGNQPQHF	TGTGCCAGCAAAGACCCACAGGGAAATCAGCCCCAGCATTTT
TRBD2	.	TRBV7-2	TRBJ2-3	CASSPPGGGPTDTQYF	TGTGCCAGCAGCCCTCCCGGGGGGGGCCCCACAGATACGCAGTATTTT
.	.	TRBV6-5	TRBJ1-1	CASSFRESTEAFF	TGTGCCAGCAGTTTTCGAGAGAGCACTGAAGCTTTCTTT
TRBD2	.	TRBV9	TRBJ2-1	CASSVGLAGGPQNEQFF	TGTGCCAGCAGCGTAGGTCTAGCGGGGGGGCCGCAGAATGAGCAGTTCTTC
.	.	TRBV15	TRBJ1-5	CATSSLGSQPQHF	TGTGCCACCAGCAGTCTTGGGAGTCAGCCCCAGCATTTT
.	once	TRBV7-8	TRBJ2-7	CASSLVQGTIHEQYF	TGTGCCAGCAGCTTAGTCCAGGGGACTATCCACGAGCAGTACTTC
.	few	TRBV7-9	TRBJ1-1	CASSWPTGRGDTEAFF	TGTGCCAGCAGCTGGCCGACAGGCCGTGGAGACACTGAAGCTTTCTTT